This entry describes one T cell receptor beta chain. It has no known antigen specificity. There are no base qualities to consult, and no much larger clone falls within one base. These data originate in a study of blood T cell repertoires in COVID-19 (dated by TCRdb to the early 2020s). With regard to the full study: Samples covering the acute and convalescent phases of COVID-19 were provided by collaborators in the United States, Italy and Spain. The material from the prospective study consisted of cDNA or gDNA derived from T cells, B-cell-depleted T cells, or PBMCs. The samples were drawn from two sources: the first 160 participants of the ongoing ImmuneRACE study, and 1,000 to 1,500 subjects contributed by 6 global collaborators. The sample metadata nearly always contained a de-identified subject ID, COVID-19 status, age in years and sex. HLA class I and class II types, where available, came from metadata supplied by the sample provider rather than from assay-based typing. Subjects who had been exposed to COVID-19, were actively infected with it, or had recovered from it provided the deeply sampled blood TCRbeta repertoires that made up the dataset. The repertoires were made available in a free public database intended to serve as a resource for research on the immune response to SARS-CoV-2. Paper-wide results and their limitations: The quantity of clinical and demographic metadata differed by source and by participant and was supplied without curation.

Collaborating institutions collected whole blood in K2EDTA tubes following their own protocols. For TCRbeta analysis, collaborators shipped samples as frozen whole blood, isolated PBMCs, or DNA extracted from either of those sample types. V is cut by 3 bases and J by 6 bases, and the space between the germline ends is 21 bases. CDR1 and CDR2 were assigned from the germline V gene as KGHSH and LQKENI. The CDR3 runs 17 residues from the cysteine to the phenylalanine. The CDR3 DNA has 51 bases and is translated from base 1. TCRbeta CDR3 regions were amplified from genomic DNA using the immunoSEQ Assay, a bias-controlled multiplex PCR. The authors' pipeline ran thus. The number of nucleated cells in each sample was estimated by amplification of reference gene primers within the assay. To quantify the absolute abundance of each unique TCRbeta CDR3 rearrangement, sequence reads were collapsed and filtered. For each sample, productive Simpson clonality was calculated as the square root of Simpson's diversity index over productive rearrangements. Entries here come from immuneACCESS through TCRdb and include only in-frame sequences with V and J called. Some clones fail to appear in such tables; in the studies checked, an unresolved V gene covers under half of the shortfall, and the cause of the remainder is unknown. Clone size and the V and J calls come from that table; the DNA yielded D and trimming. In all, the sample holds tens of thousands of clones, and nearly 90% of those were seen once. The ten largest make up roughly 32% of the sample.

Rearrangement joined TRBV18 to TRBJ2-1, with TRBD2 as a weak D call on 6 bases. Specimen: peripheral blood. This sequence was found in an older man with active COVID-19. The CDR3 region has the sequence CASSPSFYIGGLNEQFF. The DNA sequence follows: TGTGCCAGCTCACCCTCGTTTTACATTGGGGGACTCAATGAGCAGTTCTTC.